These T cell receptor beta chains were read from a single sample in a study of blood T cell repertoires in COVID-19. Some clones are missing from TCRdb's copy, which holds only in-frame ones; the method was immunoSEQ multiplex PCR. The sample lists over 130,000 clones; 88% were seen once. Material: peripheral blood. The receptors stem from a human donor with COVID-19, enrolled during active disease. The donor label of this sample is uncertain. CDR3s include the opening cysteine and the closing phenylalanine or tryptophan. The order of the fields is D gene, V gene, J gene, CDR3 protein, CDR3 DNA. A D gene is named only where the DNA matches it firmly.

d_gene: TRBD1
v_gene: TRBV25-1
j_gene: TRBJ1-1
CDR3aa: CASSRQGIITEAFF
CDR3nt: TGTGCCAGCAGTAGACAGGGGATAATCACTGAAGCTTTCTTT

d_gene: TRBD2
v_gene: TRBV30
j_gene: TRBJ2-1
CDR3aa: CAWSTPSGRAVNEQFF
CDR3nt: TGTGCCTGGAGTACTCCTAGCGGGAGGGCCGTCAATGAGCAGTTCTTC

d_gene: NA
v_gene: TRBV10-3
j_gene: TRBJ2-5
CDR3aa: CASSSRVLGETQYF
CDR3nt: TGTGCCTCGTCCTCCAGGGTTTTAGGAGAGACCCAGTACTTC

d_gene: TRBD1
v_gene: TRBV6-5
j_gene: TRBJ1-5
CDR3aa: CASTADRGSNQPQHF
CDR3nt: TGTGCCAGCACCGCCGACAGGGGGAGCAATCAGCCCCAGCATTTT

d_gene: NA
v_gene: TRBV9
j_gene: TRBJ1-1
CDR3aa: CASSGPLEPEAFF
CDR3nt: TGTGCCAGCAGCGGGCCGTTGGAGCCTGAAGCTTTCTTT

d_gene: TRBD2
v_gene: TRBV4-2
j_gene: TRBJ2-7
CDR3aa: CASSQDLERGFSYEQYF
CDR3nt: TGTGCCAGCAGCCAAGATCTGGAGCGGGGATTTTCCTACGAGCAGTACTTC

d_gene: TRBD1
v_gene: TRBV12-5
j_gene: TRBJ2-3
CDR3aa: CASGRDRGDTQYF
CDR3nt: TGTGCTAGTGGGAGGGACAGGGGTGATACGCAGTATTTT

d_gene: TRBD1
v_gene: TRBV6-6
j_gene: TRBJ1-5
CDR3aa: CASTRDRANQPQHF
CDR3nt: TGTGCCAGCACCCGGGACAGGGCTAATCAGCCCCAGCATTTT

d_gene: NA
v_gene: TRBV5-1
j_gene: TRBJ2-5
CDR3aa: CASSLPRNTRGGETQYF
CDR3nt: TGCGCCAGCAGCTTGCCGAGGAACACTAGGGGGGGAGAGACCCAGTACTTC

d_gene: TRBD1
v_gene: TRBV7-9
j_gene: TRBJ2-7
CDR3aa: CASSVTGISYEQYF
CDR3nt: TGTGCCAGCAGCGTGACAGGGATCTCCTACGAGCAGTACTTC